This T cell receptor beta chain was obtained from a study of blood T cell repertoires in COVID-19. Study overall: The study drew acute and convalescent COVID-19 samples from the United States, Italy and Spain. T cells, B-cell-depleted T cells, or PBMCs provided the cDNA or gDNA that served as material.

The table came from immunoSEQ multiplex PCR; TCRdb's copy has only in-frame clones and leaves some out. The sample has just under 350,000 clones, about 88% seen once. CDR3 length: 14 amino acids. V lost 0 bases and J 6 bases, leaving 9 bases between the germline ends. CDR1 and CDR2 from the germline V gene are SGHAT and FQNNGV. Those enrolled in Seattle joined during active infection and were followed longitudinally afterward. The chain uses TRBV11-2 and TRBJ2-4; a weak D match, TRBD2 (6 bases). The receptor was derived from a woman in her 70s with COVID-19, enrolled during active disease. Sequenced material: peripheral blood. The CDR3 region is CASSLDVEGNIQYF. The CDR3 bases are TGTGCCAGCAGCTTAGATGTGGAGGGAAACATTCAGTACTTC.